The clone carrying this T cell receptor (beta chain) was detected only a few times. Its matching antigen is unknown. These data are taken from a study of T cell repertoires in cytomegalovirus infection. Study as a whole: Public TCR beta signatures were indicative of both CMV infection and a matching HLA type. Study-level points and caveats: Public TCR beta family frequency separated CMV-and-HLA carriers, including in an independent cohort. Predominance within the ex vivo response was attributable to HLA-C-restricted CMV-specific TCR beta clonotypes.

V lost 1 base, J lost 5 bases, and 6 bases stayed unmatched. The CDR3 totals 15 residues. Germline V gives CDR1 SGHDN, CDR2 FVKESK. TCRdb re-called the reads with MiXCR, one entry per CDR3 protein. The table records around 200,000 distinct CDR3 sequences, 15% to 20% of them present only once. The receptor was isolated from a human donor in good health (CMV status not recorded). Some clones in this sample may be carry-over from other donors' samples. This chain uses TRBV14 with TRBJ1-1; 8 positions match TRBD1. Sequenced sample: CD8+ T cells from PBMCs. The DNA of the CDR3 is TGTGCCAGCAGCCAAGCAGGGGGCGCGTTGACTGAAGCTTTCTTT. Amino acids: CASSQAGGALTEAFF.